Included here is one TCR beta chain sequence, with context. This specimen belongs to a study of beta chain features in type 1 diabetes. Expressed TCRB transcripts got sequenced, as all isolated RNA was reverse transcribed. The read count averaged approximately 4 million across naive, central memory and regulatory T cell samples. Some clones are missing from TCRdb's copy, which holds only in-frame ones; the method was immunoSEQ multiplex PCR. Of fewer than 250,000 clones in the sample, 7.5% to 10% were seen once. Markers CD45RO/CCR7/CD25/CD127/CD95/CD27 served to sort CD4+ naive, central memory, regulatory and stem cell-like memory cells. Sample: naive CD4+ T cells from blood. The TCR comes from a woman aged 18-29 years in good health.

The CDR3 bases are TGCGCCAGCAGCTCGCGCGGGGTAAATGAGCAGTTCTTC. Protein sequence: CASSSRGVNEQFF. V and J are TRBV5-1 and TRBJ2-1; perhaps TRBD2 as D (6 bases). Trimming cost V 3 bases and J 7 bases, with 11 bases left between them. CDR1 SGHRS and CDR2 YFSETQ come from the germline V gene. This CDR3 contains 13 residues.